Listed below are T cell receptor beta chains from one sample, sequenced in a study of T cells in Graves' hyperthyroidism and ophthalmopathy. TCRdb re-analysed the multiplex PCR reads in MiXCR, keeping a single row per CDR3 protein. The sample shows about 300,000 distinct CDR3 sequences, roughly an eighth of them seen only once. The specimen sequenced was blood. The receptor set was obtained from a woman aged 40 to 49 with Graves' hyperthyroidism. Each CDR3 is given with its conserved first and last residue. D genes are given only for firm matches. Part of the rows lack a size; the others show once, few, many or a class for expanded clones.

D gene: -; V gene: TRBV12-3/TRBV12-4; J gene: TRBJ1-5; clone size: many; CDR3 protein: CASSRGHPSNQPQHF; CDR3 DNA: TGTGCCAGCAGCCGGGGACACCCAAGCAATCAGCCCCAGCATTTT
D gene: -; V gene: TRBV2; J gene: TRBJ1-2; clone size: many; CDR3 protein: CASGSEDGYTF; CDR3 DNA: TGTGCCAGCGGCTCGGAGGATGGCTACACCTTC
D gene: TRBD2; V gene: TRBV12-3/TRBV12-4; J gene: TRBJ2-1; clone size: many; CDR3 protein: CASSRLAAPYNEQFF; CDR3 DNA: TGTGCCAGCAGTCGACTAGCGGCTCCATACAATGAGCAGTTCTTC
D gene: TRBD2; V gene: TRBV29-1; J gene: TRBJ2-7; clone size: -; CDR3 protein: CSVATSGKYEQYF; CDR3 DNA: TGCAGCGTTGCAACTAGCGGGAAGTACGAGCAGTACTTC
D gene: -; V gene: TRBV12-3/TRBV12-4; J gene: TRBJ2-2; clone size: -; CDR3 protein: CASSRRLSTGELFF; CDR3 DNA: TGTGCCAGCAGTCGCCGACTGAGCACCGGGGAGCTGTTTTTT
D gene: TRBD1; V gene: TRBV20-1; J gene: TRBJ1-2; clone size: -; CDR3 protein: CSAGQGPAGYGYTF; CDR3 DNA: TGCAGTGCTGGACAGGGGCCCGCTGGCTATGGCTACACCTTC
D gene: TRBD1; V gene: TRBV6-1; J gene: TRBJ2-7; clone size: many; CDR3 protein: CASSAPDRGEQYF; CDR3 DNA: TGTGCCAGCAGTGCACCGGACAGGGGCGAGCAGTACTTC
D gene: TRBD2; V gene: TRBV12-3/TRBV12-4; J gene: TRBJ2-3; clone size: many; CDR3 protein: CASSLRRSGSDTQYF; CDR3 DNA: TGTGCCAGCAGTTTAAGGCGTAGCGGGAGTGATACGCAGTATTTT
D gene: -; V gene: TRBV11-2; J gene: TRBJ1-1; clone size: many; CDR3 protein: CASSLFAAEAFF; CDR3 DNA: TGTGCCAGCAGCCTCTTCGCTGCTGAAGCTTTCTTT
D gene: -; V gene: TRBV11-3; J gene: TRBJ2-2; clone size: few; CDR3 protein: CASNREDTGELFF; CDR3 DNA: TGTGCCAGCAATCGAGAGGACACCGGGGAGCTGTTTTTT
D gene: -; V gene: TRBV24-1; J gene: TRBJ2-1; clone size: many; CDR3 protein: CATRDGGKGEQFF; CDR3 DNA: TGTGCCACCAGAGACGGCGGTAAGGGTGAGCAGTTCTTC
D gene: TRBD2; V gene: TRBV9; J gene: TRBJ2-3; clone size: -; CDR3 protein: CASKASGRGTDTQYF; CDR3 DNA: TGTGCCAGCAAGGCTAGCGGGAGGGGCACAGATACGCAGTATTTT
D gene: -; V gene: TRBV6-1; J gene: TRBJ1-5; clone size: many; CDR3 protein: CASMQDSNQPQHF; CDR3 DNA: TGTGCCAGCATGCAGGACAGCAATCAGCCCCAGCATTTT
D gene: TRBD2; V gene: TRBV6-6; J gene: TRBJ2-3; clone size: many; CDR3 protein: CASSYGLAGGEDTQYF; CDR3 DNA: TGTGCCAGCAGTTACGGACTAGCGGGAGGAGAAGATACGCAGTATTTT
D gene: -; V gene: TRBV2; J gene: TRBJ2-2; clone size: many; CDR3 protein: CASSDRRAANTGELFF; CDR3 DNA: TGTGCCAGCAGTGATAGACGGGCCGCGAACACCGGGGAGCTGTTTTTT
D gene: -; V gene: TRBV5-1; J gene: TRBJ1-1; clone size: few; CDR3 protein: CASRGRSNTEAFF; CDR3 DNA: TGCGCCAGCAGAGGTCGGTCGAACACTGAAGCTTTCTTT
D gene: TRBD1; V gene: TRBV6-1; J gene: TRBJ2-1; clone size: few; CDR3 protein: CASSEGGTGGLEQFF; CDR3 DNA: TGTGCCAGCAGCGAAGGGGGGACAGGGGGCCTTGAGCAGTTCTTC
D gene: -; V gene: TRBV5-1; J gene: TRBJ1-2; clone size: many; CDR3 protein: CASSPEVAYYGYTF; CDR3 DNA: TGCGCCAGCAGTCCAGAGGTGGCGTACTATGGCTACACCTTC
D gene: TRBD1; V gene: TRBV20-1; J gene: TRBJ1-2; clone size: many; CDR3 protein: CSARSTGVNHYGYTF; CDR3 DNA: TGCAGTGCTAGATCGACAGGGGTAAACCACTATGGCTACACCTTC
D gene: TRBD1; V gene: TRBV12-3/TRBV12-4; J gene: TRBJ1-1; clone size: many; CDR3 protein: CASSFSGGAGEAAFF; CDR3 DNA: TGTGCCAGCAGTTTTTCAGGGGGCGCGGGGGAGGCTGCTTTCTTT
D gene: -; V gene: TRBV4-1; J gene: TRBJ2-1; clone size: -; CDR3 protein: CASSQVNLVAYNEQFF; CDR3 DNA: TGCGCCAGCAGCCAAGTCAATTTAGTGGCCTACAATGAGCAGTTCTTC
D gene: -; V gene: TRBV5-1; J gene: TRBJ2-3; clone size: many; CDR3 protein: CASSLESGTQYF; CDR3 DNA: TGCGCCAGCAGCTTGGAATCAGGGACGCAGTATTTT
D gene: -; V gene: TRBV24-1; J gene: TRBJ2-1; clone size: many; CDR3 protein: CATSDLTGYNEQFF; CDR3 DNA: TGTGCCACCAGTGATTTAACTGGCTACAATGAGCAGTTCTTC
D gene: -; V gene: TRBV28; J gene: TRBJ2-3; clone size: many; CDR3 protein: CASSTEFTDTQYF; CDR3 DNA: TGTGCCAGCAGTACAGAGTTCACAGATACGCAGTATTTT
D gene: -; V gene: TRBV5-6; J gene: TRBJ1-4; clone size: few; CDR3 protein: CASSWGRATNEKLFF; CDR3 DNA: TGTGCCAGCAGTTGGGGCCGGGCAACTAATGAAAAACTGTTTTTT
D gene: -; V gene: TRBV3-1; J gene: TRBJ2-3; clone size: many; CDR3 protein: CASRRDRTDTQYF; CDR3 DNA: TGTGCCAGCAGGCGGGACCGCACAGATACGCAGTATTTT
D gene: TRBD2; V gene: TRBV14; J gene: TRBJ2-5; clone size: many; CDR3 protein: CASSQAVVAGALGETQYF; CDR3 DNA: TGTGCCAGCAGCCAAGCGGTAGTAGCGGGAGCTCTGGGTGAGACCCAGTACTTC
D gene: TRBD1; V gene: TRBV7-2; J gene: TRBJ1-4; clone size: -; CDR3 protein: CASSPRTGASKLFF; CDR3 DNA: TGTGCCAGCAGCCCCAGGACAGGGGCTTCGAAACTGTTTTTT
D gene: TRBD2; V gene: TRBV12-3/TRBV12-4; J gene: TRBJ2-3; clone size: many; CDR3 protein: CASSLLSGSTDTQYF; CDR3 DNA: TGTGCCAGCAGTCTACTTAGCGGGAGCACAGATACGCAGTATTTT
D gene: -; V gene: TRBV30; J gene: TRBJ1-2; clone size: many; CDR3 protein: CAWKFNYGYTF; CDR3 DNA: TGTGCCTGGAAATTTAACTATGGCTACACCTTC
D gene: TRBD1; V gene: TRBV29-1; J gene: TRBJ1-3; clone size: many; CDR3 protein: CSAGQGASGNTIYF; CDR3 DNA: TGCAGCGCAGGACAGGGGGCCTCTGGAAACACCATATATTTT
D gene: TRBD2; V gene: TRBV20-1; J gene: TRBJ2-7; clone size: many; CDR3 protein: CSARGTSGGSYEQYF; CDR3 DNA: TGCAGTGCTAGAGGGACTAGCGGGGGTTCCTACGAGCAGTACTTC
D gene: TRBD1; V gene: TRBV2; J gene: TRBJ1-5; clone size: many; CDR3 protein: CASRVGQGNSNQPQHF; CDR3 DNA: TGTGCCAGCAGAGTAGGACAGGGGAATAGCAATCAGCCCCAGCATTTT
D gene: -; V gene: TRBV11-2; J gene: TRBJ1-2; clone size: many; CDR3 protein: CASSLDPTELNYGYTF; CDR3 DNA: TGTGCCAGCAGCTTAGACCCCACGGAACTTAACTATGGCTACACCTTC
D gene: -; V gene: TRBV20-1; J gene: TRBJ1-1; clone size: many; CDR3 protein: CSARALDRSNTEAFF; CDR3 DNA: TGCAGTGCTAGAGCCCTGGACAGATCTAACACTGAAGCTTTCTTT
D gene: TRBD2; V gene: TRBV5-8; J gene: TRBJ2-5; clone size: -; CDR3 protein: CASSLGLAGGPGETQYF; CDR3 DNA: TGTGCCAGCAGCCTTGGACTAGCGGGAGGGCCGGGGGAGACCCAGTACTTC
D gene: -; V gene: TRBV14; J gene: TRBJ2-1; clone size: -; CDR3 protein: CASSLAVYNEQFF; CDR3 DNA: TGTGCCAGCAGCCTAGCGGTTTACAATGAGCAGTTCTTC
D gene: TRBD1; V gene: TRBV6-1; J gene: TRBJ1-1; clone size: many; CDR3 protein: CASSVAGGNTEAFF; CDR3 DNA: TGTGCCAGCAGTGTGGCAGGGGGAAACACTGAAGCTTTCTTT
D gene: TRBD1; V gene: TRBV6-1; J gene: TRBJ1-2; clone size: few; CDR3 protein: CASSYWTGSYYGYTF; CDR3 DNA: TGTGCCAGCAGTTATTGGACAGGGAGTTACTATGGCTACACCTTC
D gene: -; V gene: TRBV2; J gene: TRBJ2-5; clone size: many; CDR3 protein: CASSDRVETQYF; CDR3 DNA: TGTGCCAGCAGTGACAGGGTTGAGACCCAGTACTTC
D gene: -; V gene: TRBV18; J gene: TRBJ2-1; clone size: many; CDR3 protein: CASSPGQNEQFF; CDR3 DNA: TGTGCCAGCTCACCGGGACAAAATGAGCAGTTCTTC
D gene: -; V gene: TRBV5-1; J gene: TRBJ1-3; clone size: many; CDR3 protein: CASSSDRPGNTIYF; CDR3 DNA: TGCGCCAGCAGCTCGGACAGACCTGGAAACACCATATATTTT
D gene: -; V gene: TRBV27; J gene: TRBJ1-4; clone size: many; CDR3 protein: CASSPISPAANEKLFF; CDR3 DNA: TGTGCCAGCAGTCCGATTAGTCCAGCGGCTAATGAAAAACTGTTTTTT
D gene: TRBD1; V gene: TRBV18; J gene: TRBJ2-7; clone size: many; CDR3 protein: CASSLSGTGAYEQYF; CDR3 DNA: TGTGCCAGCTCACTCTCTGGGACAGGGGCCTACGAGCAGTACTTC
D gene: TRBD2; V gene: TRBV7-9; J gene: TRBJ2-7; clone size: many; CDR3 protein: CASSLAQGRAKNYEQYF; CDR3 DNA: TGTGCCAGCAGCTTAGCGCAAGGGAGGGCGAAAAACTACGAGCAGTACTTC
D gene: -; V gene: TRBV3-1; J gene: TRBJ2-1; clone size: few; CDR3 protein: CASSQGLTKTRRTYNEQFF; CDR3 DNA: TGTGCCAGCAGCCAAGGACTAACGAAAACCCGAAGGACTTACAATGAGCAGTTCTTC
D gene: -; V gene: TRBV20-1; J gene: TRBJ2-1; clone size: many; CDR3 protein: CSAAPARRPNEQFF; CDR3 DNA: TGCAGTGCTGCCCCGGCTAGGAGGCCCAATGAGCAGTTCTTC
D gene: -; V gene: TRBV15; J gene: TRBJ1-2; clone size: -; CDR3 protein: CATSRDNWGYTF; CDR3 DNA: TGTGCCACCAGCAGAGATAATTGGGGCTACACCTTC
D gene: TRBD1; V gene: TRBV14; J gene: TRBJ2-7; clone size: few; CDR3 protein: CASSQGAGGTYEQYF; CDR3 DNA: TGTGCCAGCAGCCAAGGGGCAGGGGGCACGTACGAGCAGTACTTC
D gene: TRBD1; V gene: TRBV12-3/TRBV12-4; J gene: TRBJ2-7; clone size: few; CDR3 protein: CASSFVPGQGSIEQYF; CDR3 DNA: TGTGCCAGCAGTTTTGTTCCGGGACAGGGATCGATCGAGCAGTACTTC
D gene: TRBD1; V gene: TRBV16; J gene: TRBJ2-5; clone size: -; CDR3 protein: CASRAGQGGETQYF; CDR3 DNA: TGTGCCAGCAGAGCCGGACAGGGGGGGGAGACCCAGTACTTC
D gene: -; V gene: TRBV27; J gene: TRBJ2-7; clone size: many; CDR3 protein: CASSSSGTDTYEQYF; CDR3 DNA: TGTGCCAGCAGTTCTTCCGGGACTGACACCTACGAGCAGTACTTC
D gene: -; V gene: TRBV7-3; J gene: TRBJ2-7; clone size: -; CDR3 protein: CASSLSLGDEQYF; CDR3 DNA: TGTGCCAGCAGCTTAAGTCTGGGTGACGAGCAGTACTTC
D gene: -; V gene: TRBV19; J gene: TRBJ2-1; clone size: -; CDR3 protein: CASSIGGSGGDEQFF; CDR3 DNA: TGTGCCAGTAGTATCGGTGGATCTGGCGGGGATGAGCAGTTCTTC
D gene: -; V gene: TRBV6-2/TRBV6-3; J gene: TRBJ2-4; clone size: -; CDR3 protein: CASSYSPSGDIQYF; CDR3 DNA: TGTGCCAGCAGTTACTCGCCCTCTGGGGACATTCAGTACTTC
D gene: -; V gene: TRBV9; J gene: TRBJ2-3; clone size: few; CDR3 protein: CASSPLQVDTQYF; CDR3 DNA: TGTGCCAGCAGCCCACTCCAAGTGGATACGCAGTATTTT
D gene: -; V gene: TRBV20-1; J gene: TRBJ1-4; clone size: many; CDR3 protein: CSARGQSNEKLFF; CDR3 DNA: TGCAGTGCTAGAGGGCAGTCTAATGAAAAACTGTTTTTT
D gene: -; V gene: TRBV28; J gene: TRBJ2-7; clone size: many; CDR3 protein: CASRKQGHEQYF; CDR3 DNA: TGTGCCAGCAGAAAACAGGGCCACGAGCAGTACTTC
D gene: TRBD1; V gene: TRBV2; J gene: TRBJ2-2; clone size: many; CDR3 protein: CASSDGIGQGTGELFF; CDR3 DNA: TGTGCCAGCAGTGACGGTATCGGACAGGGAACCGGGGAGCTGTTTTTT